This is a list of T cell receptor beta chains from one sample in a study of blood T cell repertoires in COVID-19. Profiling relied on immunoSEQ multiplex PCR, and the TCRdb table lists in-frame clones only, not all of them. The table has over 150,000 clones, 80% to 90% seen once. Sequencing input: PBMCs or T cells enriched from blood (not recorded which). These receptor sequences come from a man aged 50-59 years who had recovered from COVID-19. Each CDR3 is given with its conserved first and last residue.

CDR3,J,length,V
CASSSGQTRGYTF,TRBJ1-2,13,TRBV7-9
CASRPDRVRNQPQHF,TRBJ1-5,15,TRBV10-1
CASSYVGRSEQYF,TRBJ2-7,13,TRBV6-2/TRBV6-3
CAGRSGGSGANVLTF,TRBJ2-6,15,TRBV6-5
CASRPTGVYEKLFF,TRBJ1-4,14,TRBV2
CASSLGLSGGRNEQFF,TRBJ2-1,16,TRBV5-6
CASSQGQGARTGELFF,TRBJ2-2,16,TRBV27
CASSYRGDLYGYTF,TRBJ1-2,14,TRBV6-5
CASSPGTESALFF,TRBJ1-4,13,TRBV5-6
CARNLGLAGGNTGELFF,TRBJ2-2,17,TRBV7-5
CASSPGQTDEQYF,TRBJ2-7,13,TRBV18
CASSLVGQGNYGYTF,TRBJ1-2,15,TRBV7-8
CASTRQANYGYTF,TRBJ1-2,13,TRBV7-2
CASRGHHTGELFF,TRBJ2-2,13,TRBV27
CAISEQGGGNTEAFF,TRBJ1-1,15,TRBV10-3